A selection of T cell receptor beta chains follows, all from one sample in a study of OX40 agonist ivuxolimab in advanced cancers. The method was immunoSEQ multiplex PCR; TCRdb's version includes in-frame clones alone and lacks a portion of them. Of about 61,000 clones in the sample, roughly 90% were seen once. Source: CD4+ or CD8+ T cells sorted from blood, taken in a trial of the OX40 agonist ivuxolimab. These receptor sequences come from an adult with an advanced solid tumor such as melanoma, head and neck, liver or kidney cancer. CDR3s include the opening cysteine and the closing phenylalanine or tryptophan. The D gene is left open where the match is weak. Expanded clones get a size class; other rows say once, few or many, or leave the size out.

V: TRBV18
size: .
D: .
J: TRBJ1-6
CDR3: CASSGVSYNSPLHF
DNA: TGTGCCAGCTCGGGAGTCTCCTATAATTCACCCCTCCACTTT

V: TRBV7-2
size: .
D: TRBD1
J: TRBJ2-4
CDR3: CASSPGGQGALAKNIQYF
DNA: TGTGCCAGCAGCCCTGGGGGACAGGGGGCTCTAGCCAAAAACATTCAGTACTTC

V: TRBV28
size: .
D: .
J: TRBJ1-1
CDR3: CASSLTPGFANTEAFF
DNA: TGTGCCAGCAGTTTAACCCCAGGGTTCGCGAACACTGAAGCTTTCTTT

V: TRBV4-3
size: .
D: .
J: TRBJ1-1
CDR3: CASSQGPGGTLNTEAFF
DNA: TGCGCCAGCAGCCAAGGACCCGGGGGAACACTGAACACTGAAGCTTTCTTT

V: TRBV27
size: few
D: TRBD1
J: TRBJ2-5
CDR3: CASSPLAWGQSQETQYF
DNA: TGTGCCAGCAGTCCTCTTGCATGGGGACAGTCCCAAGAGACCCAGTACTTC

V: TRBV4-3
size: .
D: .
J: TRBJ2-6
CDR3: CASSQARKVSGANVLTF
DNA: TGCGCCAGCAGCCAAGCGAGAAAAGTCTCTGGGGCCAACGTCCTGACTTTC

V: TRBV5-6
size: once
D: TRBD2
J: TRBJ2-4
CDR3: CASSTRLTSAKNIQYF
DNA: TGTGCCAGCAGCACCCGGCTGACTAGCGCCAAAAACATTCAGTACTTC

V: TRBV6-5
size: .
D: .
J: TRBJ1-1
CDR3: CASSYSRINTEAFF
DNA: TGTGCCAGCAGTTATTCCAGAATAAACACTGAAGCTTTCTTT

V: TRBV27
size: .
D: .
J: TRBJ2-4
CDR3: CASSLLGGRNIQYF
DNA: TGTGCCAGCAGTTTACTGGGGGGCAGGAACATTCAGTACTTC

V: TRBV6-6
size: .
D: .
J: TRBJ1-5
CDR3: CASGSRWPQHF
DNA: TGTGCCAGCGGTTCGAGATGGCCCCAGCATTTT

V: TRBV7-8
size: .
D: .
J: TRBJ2-7
CDR3: CASSLPGKESYEQYF
DNA: TGTGCCAGCAGCTTACCGGGCAAGGAGTCCTACGAGCAGTACTTC

V: TRBV19
size: .
D: TRBD1
J: TRBJ1-5
CDR3: CASSPTGAYNQPQHF
DNA: TGTGCCAGTAGCCCGACAGGGGCCTACAATCAGCCCCAGCATTTT

V: TRBV7-2
size: .
D: .
J: TRBJ2-5
CDR3: CASSLTRWMETQYF
DNA: TGTGCCAGCAGCTTAACGCGGTGGATGGAGACCCAGTACTTC

V: TRBV18
size: .
D: .
J: TRBJ1-5
CDR3: CASSPATNQPQHF
DNA: TGTGCCAGCTCACCGGCCACGAATCAGCCCCAGCATTTT

V: TRBV2
size: .
D: .
J: TRBJ2-1
CDR3: CASEEGTNEQFF
DNA: TGTGCCAGCGAAGAGGGAACCAATGAGCAGTTCTTC

V: TRBV5-4
size: medium-sized
D: .
J: TRBJ2-7
CDR3: CASSGDWTEQYF
DNA: TGTGCCAGCAGCGGAGACTGGACAGAGCAGTACTTC

V: TRBV5-1
size: .
D: .
J: TRBJ2-4
CDR3: CASSLYGAKNIQYF
DNA: TGCGCCAGCAGCTTGTACGGGGCCAAAAACATTCAGTACTTC

V: TRBV4-1
size: .
D: .
J: TRBJ1-4
CDR3: CASSQDRSGIGKLFF
DNA: TGCGCCAGCAGCCAAGATCGTTCGGGGATTGGAAAACTGTTTTTT

V: TRBV4-2
size: few
D: .
J: TRBJ1-1
CDR3: CASGLGGAQTEAFF
DNA: TGTGCCAGCGGGTTGGGGGGGGCGCAGACTGAAGCTTTCTTT

V: TRBV5-4
size: .
D: .
J: TRBJ2-7
CDR3: CASSLAGLNHYEQYF
DNA: TGTGCCAGCAGCTTGGCAGGACTAAACCACTACGAGCAGTACTTC

V: TRBV5-1
size: .
D: TRBD2
J: TRBJ2-7
CDR3: CASSLEVAGGSEQYF
DNA: TGCGCCAGCAGCTTGGAAGTAGCGGGAGGTTCCGAGCAGTACTTC

V: TRBV9
size: once
D: TRBD1
J: TRBJ1-2
CDR3: CASSAGQGPSYGYTF
DNA: TGTGCCAGCAGCGCCGGACAGGGGCCCTCCTATGGCTACACCTTC

V: TRBV7-2
size: .
D: TRBD1
J: TRBJ1-1
CDR3: CASSPRRQGSGTEAFF
DNA: TGTGCCAGCAGCCCCCGGCGACAGGGTTCGGGAACTGAAGCTTTCTTT

V: TRBV7-2
size: .
D: .
J: TRBJ2-1
CDR3: CASSLVSRLSEQFF
DNA: TGTGCCAGCAGCTTAGTTTCTCGTCTCAGTGAGCAGTTCTTC

V: TRBV10-1
size: .
D: .
J: TRBJ2-3
CDR3: CASSTGDSYTDTQYF
DNA: TGCGCCAGCAGTACGGGGGACTCCTACACAGATACGCAGTATTTT

V: TRBV7-2
size: once
D: .
J: TRBJ2-5
CDR3: CASRPTHFWETQYF
DNA: TGTGCCAGCAGACCCACCCATTTCTGGGAGACCCAGTACTTC